A single sample is the source of the 26 T cell receptor beta chains below, sequenced in a study of T cell responses to AZD1222 COVID-19 vaccine (dated by TCRdb to the early 2020s). Library generation was performed with the immunoSEQ multiplex PCR assay. The table was pulled from immuneACCESS by TCRdb, which kept in-frame rearrangements only. Such tables lose some clones; where checked, under half of the loss comes from unresolved V genes, and the rest has no known cause. The sample table lists 40,000 to 55,000 clones, 80% to 90% of them with a count of one. The top ten clones comprise 1% to 1.3% of the sample. According to the study, the label for this sample's time point signals: about 28 days (+/-7) after the second vaccine dose. This sample comprised peripheral blood, obtained 28 days after the second AZD1222 dose. Receptors were obtained from an adult who received the AZD1222 COVID-19 vaccine.

The chain employs TRBV5-8 and TRBJ2-1, with 7 bases lining up with TRBD2. Trimming took 2 bases from V and 2 from J; bases not matched to a gene: 7. Germline-derived CDR1 and CDR2 are SGHTS and YDEGEE. The CDR3 contains 16 residues. The CDR3 DNA is TGTGCCAGCAGCTTAGGGGTAGCGGGCGCCTACAATGAGCAGTTCTTC. It codes for CASSLGVAGAYNEQFF. The variable domain in full, with the rest retrieved from reference TRBV5-8 and TRBJ2-1, is EAGVTQSPTHLIKTRGQQATLRCSPISGHTSVYWYQQALGLGLQFLLWYDEGEERNRGNFPPRFSGRQFPNYSSELNVNALELEDSALYLCASSLGVAGAYNEQFFGPGTRLTVL.

The J gene is TRBJ2-2, the V gene TRBV5-1, with D unresolved. From germline, CDR1 is SGHRS and CDR2 YFSETQ. This CDR3 is built from 15 residues. V dropped 1 base and J dropped 2 bases, with 9 bases sitting between them. CDR3 sequence reads: CASSLPLGNTGELFF. The DNA of the CDR3 is TGCGCCAGCAGCTTGCCGCTGGGTAACACCGGGGAGCTGTTTTTT. The variable domain in full, with the rest retrieved from reference TRBV5-1 and TRBJ2-2, is KAGVTQTPRYLIKTRGQQVTLSCSPISGHRSVSWYQQTPGQGLQFLFEYFSETQRNKGNFPGRFSGRQFSNSRSEMNVSTLELGDSALYLCASSLPLGNTGELFFGEGSRLTVL.

CDR3 DNA: TGTGCCAGCAGCCAAGACGCTAGCGGGATCCGGGGCGAGCAGTACTTC. Translated, it gives CASSQDASGIRGEQYF. This chain joins TRBV14 and TRBJ2-7; TRBD2 matches at 9 bases. This CDR3 is 16 amino acids long. The J segment lost 6 bases and the V segment lost 0 bases, leaving 9 bases of the junction unmatched. Germline loops: CDR1 SGHDN, CDR2 FVKESK.

This clone appeared a single time. This rearrangement joins TRBV10-2 to TRBJ2-5; maybe TRBD2 (5 bases). Germline V gene lookup returns CDR1 WSHSY and CDR2 SAAADI. This CDR3 region has 13 residues. Between the trimmed V and J ends, which lost 4 bases and 5 bases, there was a span of 11 bases. CDR3 nucleotides: TGCGCCAGCAGTGGAAATGGCGGGGAGACCCAGTACTTC. It specifies CASSGNGGETQYF.

The chain joins TRBV19 to TRBJ1-5; 7 bases line up with TRBD1. J gave up 4 bases and V 4 bases, and 10 bases lay outside the gene matches. The germline gives CDR1 LNHDA, CDR2 SQIVND (reference sequence). The length of the CDR3 is 16 residues. The CDR3 spells CASSTQGGFLNQPQHF. The CDR3 region has the DNA TGTGCCAGTAGTACCCAGGGGGGGTTCCTAAATCAGCCCCAGCATTTT. The full variable domain, its missing parts supplied by reference TRBV19 and TRBJ1-5, is DGGITQSPKYLFRKEGQNVTLSCEQNLNHDAMYWYRQDPGQGLRLIYYSQIVNDFQKGDIAEGYSVSREKKESFPLTVTSAQKNPTAFYLCASSTQGGFLNQPQHFGDGTRLSIL.

The sample holds one count of this clone. The rearrangement uses TRBV10-1 and TRBJ2-1; D gene ambiguous. The CDR3 is 13 amino acids. Trimming stripped 4 bases from V and 4 bases from J, with 8 bases between. From germline, CDR1 is WNHNN and CDR2 SYGVQD (reference sequence). The CDR3 sequence is CASSVGMYNEQFF. CDR3 bases: TGCGCCAGCAGTGTGGGAATGTACAATGAGCAGTTCTTC.

V is TRBV19 and J is TRBJ2-5; TRBD1 agrees at 11 bases. CDR3 length: 14 amino acids. The germline CDR1 and CDR2 sequences are LNHDA and SQIVND (reference sequence). Trimming took 5 bases from V and 6 from J; bases not matched to a gene: 5. The CDR3 is CASSGTGGGQTQYF. The CDR3 DNA is TGTGCCAGTAGTGGGACAGGGGGTGGGCAGACCCAGTACTTC.

The rearrangement joins TRBV6-2 or TRBV6-3 to TRBJ1-6; 9 bases are shared with TRBD1. Per the germline V gene, CDR1 is MNHEY and CDR2 is SVGEGT. The CDR3 is 15 residues long. Trimming at V came to 2 bases and at J to 10 bases, leaving 6 bases not matched to a gene. CDR3 loop: CASSYLGQGSSPLHF. The CDR3 nucleotides read TGTGCCAGCAGTTACCTGGGACAGGGCAGCTCACCCCTCCACTTT.

This chain connects TRBV2 to TRBJ1-1; D not certain. Germline V gene lookup returns CDR1 SNHLY and CDR2 FYNNEI. V was clipped by 5 bases and J by 0 bases, with 4 bases between them. The CDR3 is 12 amino acids. The chain's CDR3 is CASSKLNTEAFF. As DNA, the CDR3 is TGTGCCAGCAGTAAACTGAACACTGAAGCTTTCTTT.

The chain links TRBV7-9 to TRBJ1-4; D gene ambiguous. Germline V CDR1 and CDR2: SEHNR, FQNEAQ (reference sequence). CDR3 size: 14 residues. Deletions cut 5 bases from V and 1 base from J, with 8 bases between. This CDR3 reads CASSLSGTNEKLFF. In nucleotides, the CDR3 is TGTGCCAGCAGCCTCAGTGGAACTAATGAAAAACTGTTTTTT.

The chain carries TRBV7-9 and TRBJ2-1; D remains ambiguous. Germline loops: CDR1 SEHNR, CDR2 FQNEAQ (reference sequence). V gave up 5 bases and J gave up 2 bases, with 16 bases separating them. The CDR3 runs to 16 residues. The CDR3 DNA reads as TGTGCCAGCAGCAGGACGGCCACCTCCCCCTACAATGAGCAGTTCTTC. Residues: CASSRTATSPYNEQFF. Variable domain in full (rest from reference TRBV7-9 and TRBJ2-1): DTGVSQNPRHKITKRGQNVTFRCDPISEHNRLYWYRQTLGQGPEFLTYFQNEAQLEKSRLLSDRFSAERPKGSFSTLEIQRTEQGDSAMYLCASSRTATSPYNEQFFGPGTRLTVL.

J is TRBJ2-1 and V is TRBV2; possibly TRBD1 for D (6 bases). CDR3 length: 15 amino acids. V dropped 2 bases and J dropped 1 base, with 9 bases sitting between them. Germline CDR1 reads SNHLY; CDR2 reads FYNNEI. The CDR3 sequence: CASSETGFSYNEQFF. CDR3 DNA sequence: TGTGCCAGCAGTGAAACAGGGTTTTCCTACAATGAGCAGTTCTTC.

This sequence joins TRBV5-1 and TRBJ1-1; no clear D. Between the trimmed V and J ends, which lost 2 bases and 5 bases, there was a span of 10 bases. This CDR3 is built from 13 residues. Germline V gives CDR1 SGHRS, CDR2 YFSETQ. CDR3 coding DNA: TGCGCCAGCAGCTTTCCGGGTTTGACTGAAGCTTTCTTT. Translation gives CASSFPGLTEAFF.

V and J are TRBV27 and TRBJ2-7; 8 positions match TRBD1. The germline V gene encodes CDR1 MNHEY and CDR2 SMNVEV (reference sequence). The CDR3 extends over 15 amino acids. The trim removed 5 bases at V and 6 bases at J, leaving 12 bases unmatched. This CDR3 is CASSRADRGGSEQYF. CDR3 bases: TGTGCCAGCAGTAGAGCCGACAGGGGTGGAAGCGAGCAGTACTTC.

The V call is TRBV27, the J call TRBJ2-5; maybe TRBD2 (6 bases). CDR3 length equals 14 residues. V lost 5 bases, J lost 2 bases, and 12 bases lay in between. Germline V lookup: CDR1 MNHEY, CDR2 SMNVEV (reference sequence). DNA for the CDR3: TGTGCCAGCAGTCAACGGACTACTCAAGAGACCCAGTACTTC. It specifies CASSQRTTQETQYF.

This sequence joins TRBV30 and TRBJ1-5, with D perhaps TRBD1 (6 bases). CDR1 and CDR2 from the germline V gene are GTSNPN and SVGIG (reference sequence). The CDR3 extends over 15 amino acids. V shed 0 bases and J shed 3 bases, with 12 bases lying between them. CDR3 coding DNA: TGTGCCTGGAGTGTCGCAGGGGTTCCCAATCAGCCCCAGCATTTT. Amino acid sequence: CAWSVAGVPNQPQHF.

CDR3: CASSSGTITDTQYF. The CDR3 nucleotides are TGCGCCAGCAGCTCCGGGACTATTACAGATACGCAGTATTTT. The V and J genes are TRBV5-1 and TRBJ2-3; TRBD2 matches 7 bases. V lost 3 bases and J lost 3; bases outside the gene matches: 4. The germline CDR1 and CDR2 sequences are SGHRS and YFSETQ. This CDR3 has 14 amino acids.

The V and J genes are TRBV3-1 (or the pseudogene TRBV3-2) and TRBJ2-1; D is unresolved. This CDR3 has 11 residues. Per the germline V gene, CDR1 is LGHDT and CDR2 is YNNKEL (reference sequence). V shed 1 base and J shed 9 bases, with 4 bases lying between them. In DNA form, the CDR3 reads TGTGCCAGCAGCCAAGCCCTTGAGCAGTTCTTC. It specifies CASSQALEQFF.

This clone was counted only a few times. This chain connects TRBV2 to TRBJ1-2, with D unclear. Trimming left V 5 bases short and J 3 bases short, with 10 bases between. Germline loops: CDR1 SNHLY, CDR2 FYNNEI. The CDR3 extends over 13 amino acids. CDR3 nucleotides: TGTGCCAGCAGTTCCTCCCCGTACTATGGCTACACCTTC. Its protein is CASSSSPYYGYTF.

The gene calls are TRBV6-2 or TRBV6-3 and TRBJ2-1; 12 nucleotides line up with TRBD2. The CDR3 runs 21 residues. V lost 4 bases and J lost 0; bases outside the gene matches: 16. Germline CDR1 reads MNHEY; CDR2 reads SVGEGT. The CDR3: CASSSPPGLAGPRGSYNEQFF. As DNA, the CDR3 is TGTGCCAGCAGTTCCCCCCCGGGACTAGCGGGCCCAAGGGGCTCCTACAATGAGCAGTTCTTC.

This clone was found once. V usage is TRBV6-5 and J usage is TRBJ2-7, with 12 bases that match TRBD2. CDR3 length: 16 residues. The J segment lost 7 bases and the V segment lost 2 bases, leaving 9 bases of the junction unmatched. Germline-derived CDR1 and CDR2 are MNHEY and SVGAGI. CDR3 residues: CASSYMGLAGGNEQYF. CDR3 DNA: TGTGCCAGCAGTTACATGGGGCTAGCGGGAGGGAATGAGCAGTACTTC.

The rearrangement joins TRBV29-1 to TRBJ2-3; D remains unclear. Trimming removed 0 bases at V and 3 bases at J, with 7 bases between. This CDR3 region has 13 residues. CDR1 and CDR2 (germline): SQVTM, ANQGSEA. The CDR3 is CSVEDVQTDTQYF. CDR3 DNA: TGCAGCGTTGAAGATGTCCAAACAGATACGCAGTATTTT.

The genes are TRBV19 and TRBJ1-5; no definite D call. The ends were cut back, 5 bases at V and 4 bases at J, with 15 bases in the middle. CDR1 LNHDA and CDR2 SQIVND come from the germline V gene (reference sequence). The CDR3 covers 15 residues. The CDR3 sequence: CASSPRPSSNQPQHF. Written as DNA, the CDR3 is TGTGCCAGTAGTCCTCGGCCATCAAGTAATCAGCCCCAGCATTTT.

This chain links TRBV7-9 with TRBJ2-1, with 9 bases identical to TRBD2. This CDR3 is built from 15 residues. Germline CDR1 SEHNR, CDR2 FQNEAQ (reference sequence). V lost 5 bases and J lost 7; bases outside the gene matches: 9. CDR3 sequence reads: CASSVRREGGNEQFF. The CDR3 DNA reads as TGTGCCAGCAGCGTACGGCGGGAGGGTGGAAATGAGCAGTTCTTC.

The V and J genes are TRBV24-1 and TRBJ2-3; TRBD2 matches 10 bases. J lost 6 bases, V lost 9 bases, and 14 bases had no gene match. CDR3 length: 16 residues. Germline loops: CDR1 KGHDR, CDR2 SFDVKD. The CDR3 bases are TGTGCCACCCCCTTAGTTGCTAGCGGGAGCCGGGATACGCAGTATTTT. Residues: CATPLVASGSRDTQYF.

V gene TRBV5-8 combines with J gene TRBJ2-2; D unclear. The V and J ends lost 6 bases and 12 bases respectively, with 3 bases between them. CDR3 length: 8 residues. The germline CDR1 and CDR2 sequences are SGHTS and YDEGEE. The DNA of the CDR3 is TGTGCCAGCATCCAGCTGTTTTTT. Translated: CASIQLFF.